Shown below are 20 T cell receptor beta chains from a single sample sequenced in a study of spatial heterogeneity in lung cancer (dated 2019 in TCRdb). The library was produced with 5' RACE. The sample was run on a NextSeq 500. The public reads were quality trimmed at Q25 with fastp and then assembled into clones with MiXCR by TCRdb, keeping productive beta chains. Every distinct CDR3 protein forms one entry, paired with its most common genes and DNA. The sample table records 75,000 to 85,000 distinct CDR3 sequences; more than 15% of these occur just once. The leading ten clones occupy about 6.8% of the sample. This specimen's time point label, interpreted: sample taken at primary tumor resection. Without any cell sorting, TCR sequencing was performed on whole RNA extracted either from tumor and nontumor lung tissue or from cryopreserved PBMC samples. Sequences were derived from PBMCs, sampled at surgery. The source of these receptors is a male donor with early-stage non-small cell lung cancer.

The chain recombines TRBV29-1 with TRBJ2-3; 13 bases agree with TRBD2. The CDR3 extends over 22 amino acids. J was trimmed by 0 bases and V by 3 bases; bases with no gene match: 21. CDR1 SQVTM and CDR2 ANQGSEA come from the germline V gene. The CDR3 spells CSVDAGRTSGSGTPTSTDTQYF. The CDR3 DNA is TGCAGCGTTGATGCTGGTCGGACTAGCGGGAGTGGGACACCAACTAGCACAGATACGCAGTATTTT.

Ten or more counts support this clonotype. The V gene is TRBV24-1, the J gene TRBJ1-5; 7 bases are a match to TRBD1. CDR3 length: 15 amino acids. The J segment lost 3 bases and the V segment lost 6 bases, leaving 7 bases of the junction unmatched. CDR1 is KGHDR and CDR2 is SFDVKD in the germline V gene. The CDR3 bases are TGTGCCACCAGTCAGGGGGTTGGATCCAATCAGCCCCAGCATTTT. This encodes CATSQGVGSNQPQHF.

V and J are TRBV12-3 or TRBV12-4 and TRBJ2-1; D gene uncertain. CDR3 length: 17 residues. Trimming stripped 5 bases from V and 4 bases from J, with 21 bases between. As DNA, the CDR3 is TGTGCCAGCAGTCCTCCCCGCCTTAGTTCCAAATACAATGAGCAGTTCTTC. As protein: CASSPPRLSSKYNEQFF.

This clonotype was recorded at least ten times. The V and J genes are TRBV7-3 and TRBJ2-5, with D possibly matching TRBD2 (6 bases). CDR3 length equals 15 residues. Trimming removed 4 bases at V and 5 bases at J, with 17 bases between. Germline CDR1 SGHTA, CDR2 FQGTGA. CDR3 sequence reads: CASSSYPGSSETQYF. CDR3 in DNA: TGTGCCAGCAGCTCCTACCCCGGGAGTTCGGAGACCCAGTACTTC.

The chain employs TRBV12-3 or TRBV12-4 and TRBJ2-5; a possible D gene is TRBD2 (6 bases). The CDR3 is 14 amino acids. Trimming took off 4 bases at V and 7 bases at J, with 16 bases between the two ends. DNA of the CDR3: TGTGCCAGCAGTTCGCCCGCGGGGCTAGGGACCCAGTACTTC. Translating gives CASSSPAGLGTQYF.

This clonotype was observed at least ten times. The chain employs TRBV7-2 and TRBJ2-7, with TRBD1 identical over 9 bases. J was trimmed by 2 bases and V by 3 bases; bases with no gene match: 5. The CDR3 consists of 15 residues. Per germline, CDR1 SGHTA and CDR2 FQGNSA. CDR3 DNA sequence: TGTGCCAGCAGCTTCCAGGGACAGGGAACCTACGAGCAGTACTTC. Amino acids: CASSFQGQGTYEQYF.

This rearrangement joins TRBV7-2 to TRBJ1-5; 10 positions match TRBD1. CDR3 size: 14 residues. Germline V lookup: CDR1 SGHTA, CDR2 FQGNSA. With 4 bases clipped from V and 6 bases from J, the junction kept 3 bases outside the gene matches. The CDR3 coding sequence is TGTGCCAGCAGCTGGGACAGGGGATTTCAGCCCCAGCATTTT. Protein sequence: CASSWDRGFQPQHF. The variable domain in full, completed from reference TRBV7-2 and TRBJ1-5, reads GAGVSQSPSNKVTEKGKDVELRCDPISGHTALYWYRQSLGQGLEFLIYFQGNSAPDKSGLPSDRFSAERTGGSVSTLTIQRTQQEDSAVYLCASSWDRGFQPQHFGDGTRLSIL.

This clonotype was picked up a small number of times. The chain recombines TRBV10-3 with TRBJ2-1; D is possibly TRBD2 (6 bases). V was shortened by 0 bases and J by 4 bases, with 16 bases between the two germline ends. Germline V gene lookup returns CDR1 ENHRY and CDR2 SYGVKD. The CDR3 runs to 17 residues. The CDR3 coding sequence is TGTGCCATCAGTGAGTCGATGGGAGCGGGCCAATACAATGAGCAGTTCTTC. Amino acids: CAISESMGAGQYNEQFF.

The chain recombines TRBV28 with TRBJ2-7; D not resolved. Germline V gene sequence: CDR1 MDHEN, CDR2 SYDVKM. V gave up 1 base and J gave up 4 bases, with 5 bases separating them. The CDR3 has 12 amino acids. This CDR3 reads CASSLFLYEQYF. Here the CDR3 DNA reads TGTGCCAGCAGTTTATTTTTGTACGAGCAGTACTTC.

CDR3 sequence reads: CASSLADRSDTQYF. CDR3 DNA: TGTGCCAGCAGCTTGGCTGACAGATCTGATACGCAGTATTTT. The rearrangement uses TRBV5-4 and TRBJ2-3, with D possibly TRBD1 on 5 matching bases. Looked up from germline, CDR1 is SGHNT and CDR2 is YYREEE (reference sequence). V was pared by 0 bases and J by 6 bases, with 11 bases between. The CDR3 is made up of 14 amino acids.

The chain uses TRBV7-2 and TRBJ2-7; 10 bases agree with TRBD1. The CDR3 totals 15 residues. The V segment lost 7 bases and the J segment 1 base; nucleotides outside the gene matches: 7. Germline lookup yields CDR1 SGHTA and CDR2 FQGNSA. The CDR3 spells CASNLGQGISYEQYF. The CDR3 DNA reads TGTGCCAGCAACCTGGGACAGGGGATTTCCTACGAGCAGTACTTC.

This clonotype has just a few counts. The V call is TRBV28, the J call TRBJ1-2; a possible D gene is TRBD1 (5 bases). The V gene lost 2 bases and the J gene lost 0 bases, with 10 bases spanning the gap. CDR1 is MDHEN, CDR2 SYDVKM, per germline. The CDR3 contains 15 residues. The CDR3 loop reads CASSLLTATNYGYTF. The CDR3 nucleotides are TGTGCCAGCAGTTTACTGACAGCTACTAACTATGGCTACACCTTC.

The rearrangement links TRBV12-3 or TRBV12-4 to TRBJ2-2, with 7 positions matching TRBD2. The CDR3 runs to 16 residues. J gave up 5 bases and V 5 bases, and 11 bases lay outside the gene matches. The CDR3 reads CASSPQQRGLTGELFF. The CDR3 coding sequence is TGTGCCAGCAGTCCCCAACAGCGGGGTCTTACCGGGGAGCTGTTTTTT.

This clonotype showed up just a few times. The chain combines TRBV29-1 with TRBJ2-7; D may be TRBD2 (6 bases). The CDR3 consists of 14 residues. Germline lookup yields CDR1 SQVTM and CDR2 ANQGSEA. The V gene lost 4 bases and the J gene lost 4 bases, with 17 bases spanning the gap. The CDR3 region is CSVVREDLTYEQYF. The CDR3 DNA reads TGCAGCGTTGTAAGGGAGGACCTCACTTACGAGCAGTACTTC.

CDR3 amino acids: CSATNIASGRYEQYF. The CDR3 DNA sequence: TGCAGTGCCACAAATATAGCGAGCGGGAGATACGAGCAGTACTTC. The chain has TRBV20-1 and TRBJ2-7, with TRBD2 matching 8 bases. The CDR3 runs to 15 residues. Germline lookup yields CDR1 DFQATT and CDR2 SNEGSKA (reference sequence). The V gene end was trimmed by 6 bases and the J gene end by 4 bases; junction bases not matched to a gene: 14.

This clonotype was recorded at least ten times. V gene TRBV20-1 combines with J gene TRBJ1-5, with D perhaps TRBD1 (6 bases). Trimming removed 7 bases at V and 0 bases at J, with 19 bases between. Germline V gene sequence: CDR1 DFQATT, CDR2 SNEGSKA (reference sequence). The CDR3 runs 16 residues. CDR3 coding DNA: TGCAGTGTTATGGACAGATTAACCGATAGCAATCAGCCCCAGCATTTT. It encodes CSVMDRLTDSNQPQHF.

This chain uses TRBV4-3 with TRBJ2-5; no definite D call. This CDR3 has 16 amino acids. CDR1 is LGHNA, CDR2 YSLEER, per germline. The germline V and J ends were trimmed by 1 base and 5 bases, with 17 bases remaining between them. The CDR3 bases are TGCGCCAGCAGCCAAGGCCAGCGCCTACAAGGGGAGACCCAGTACTTC. It yields the protein CASSQGQRLQGETQYF.

This sequence joins TRBV7-2 and TRBJ1-4; 9 bases agree with TRBD1. The CDR3 spans 15 residues. From germline, CDR1 is SGHTA and CDR2 FQGNSA. V shed 6 bases, J shed 8 bases, and the junction held 10 bases outside the gene matches. The CDR3 sequence is CASRAGTGRAEKLFF. The CDR3 DNA follows: TGTGCCAGCAGGGCCGGGACAGGGAGGGCGGAAAAACTGTTTTTT.

The chain's CDR3 is CANRGAGNTDTQYF. The DNA for the CDR3 is TGTGCCAACCGAGGAGCGGGGAATACAGATACGCAGTATTTT. The gene calls are TRBV28 and TRBJ2-3; 7 bases match TRBD2. There are 14 residues in the CDR3. The V segment lost 10 bases and the J segment 3 bases; nucleotides outside the gene matches: 10. Germline loops: CDR1 MDHEN, CDR2 SYDVKM.

This chain uses TRBV6-1 with TRBJ2-3; D is uncertain. V was pared by 6 bases and J by 0 bases, with 10 bases between. CDR3 length equals 14 residues. Germline V gene lookup returns CDR1 MNHNS and CDR2 SASEGT. CDR3 amino acids: CASRRAQSTDTQYF. Here the CDR3 DNA reads TGTGCCAGCAGACGGGCACAAAGCACAGATACGCAGTATTTT.